The present T cell receptor beta chain was sequenced within a study of siplizumab effects on memory and regulatory T cells (dated by TCRdb to between 2018 and 2021). Study-wide context: The study examined how the anti-CD2 antibody siplizumab affects alloreactive T-cell subsets in allogeneic mixed lymphocyte reactions built from human PBMCs. Results the study describes overall, beyond this receptor: A naive or memory phenotype could not be assigned to roughly 80-97% of proliferating CD4+ or CD8+ clones. In reactions with siplizumab, an average of around 70% of mappable alloreactive CD4+ clones were Treg-derived, compared with around 28% in control reactions. No functional confirmation was obtained for the suppressive function of proliferating Tregs from siplizumab cultures. Compared with memory T cells, unstimulated naive T cells appeared more diverse, and naive cells seemed to make a substantial contribution to the alloresponse. Siplizumab significantly lowered the cumulative frequency of alloreactive sequences that could be traced to unstimulated CD4+ memory T cells. Sequences below about 10^-5 frequency were poorly captured, so only a minor fraction of alloreactive clones could be mapped to unstimulated subsets.

Receptors were amplified or captured by the immunoSEQ multiplex PCR assay. The deep sequencing platform assayed about 10^5 TCR templates per sample. Genomic DNA extracted from sorted T cells was used for TCRbeta CDR3 sequencing. The source study handled its data this way. The R programming language was used for clonal analysis of the TCRbeta CDR3 data. Alloreactive CD4+ and CD8+ clones were defined by comparing unstimulated samples with post-reaction CFSE-low samples. Regulatory or non-regulatory origin was assigned to alloreactive CD4+ clones by matching of sequences to sorted unstimulated Treg and non-Treg repertoires. Sourced from immuneACCESS, this table was stored by TCRdb with only in-frame sequences that have V and J called. A share of the clones is absent; for the studies checked, an unresolved V gene accounts for under half, and the remainder has no known explanation. V and J calls and clone size are those listed in that table; D and trimming were worked out from the DNA. The sample includes about 120,000 clones, with around 94% observed a single time. Around 1.7% of the sample comes from the top ten.

In regard to this clone: Its antigen is unknown. No clone much larger than this one lies a single base away; base qualities are absent.

Sorted unstimulated T cells and proliferating T cells recovered from mixed lymphocyte reactions underwent TCRbeta CDR3 sequencing. Fresh whole blood from around 11 HLA-typed healthy donors was used to isolate PBMCs. To map where alloreactive clones came from, CD4+ non-regulatory T cells in the unstimulated state were FACS-sorted. The source material was non-Treg CD4+ T cells sorted from blood. This specimen's cell subset or site label, per the study, means: FACS-sorted unstimulated CD4+ non-regulatory T cells. The source is a human donor in good health.

The DNA sequence is TGTGCCAGCAGAACAGGGGGCGCACAACTTTCCGAGCAGTACTTC. This sequence encodes CASRTGGAQLSEQYF. Here the chain combines TRBV6-1 and TRBJ2-7; 9 central bases correspond to TRBD1. CDR1 is given as MNHNS and CDR2 as SASEGT, both from the germline V gene. Compared with germline, V lacks 6 bases and J lacks 6 bases; bases without a gene match: 12. The CDR3, cysteine through phenylalanine, is 15 amino acids long. Only the CDR3 DNA stays, 45 bases, in frame from base 1.